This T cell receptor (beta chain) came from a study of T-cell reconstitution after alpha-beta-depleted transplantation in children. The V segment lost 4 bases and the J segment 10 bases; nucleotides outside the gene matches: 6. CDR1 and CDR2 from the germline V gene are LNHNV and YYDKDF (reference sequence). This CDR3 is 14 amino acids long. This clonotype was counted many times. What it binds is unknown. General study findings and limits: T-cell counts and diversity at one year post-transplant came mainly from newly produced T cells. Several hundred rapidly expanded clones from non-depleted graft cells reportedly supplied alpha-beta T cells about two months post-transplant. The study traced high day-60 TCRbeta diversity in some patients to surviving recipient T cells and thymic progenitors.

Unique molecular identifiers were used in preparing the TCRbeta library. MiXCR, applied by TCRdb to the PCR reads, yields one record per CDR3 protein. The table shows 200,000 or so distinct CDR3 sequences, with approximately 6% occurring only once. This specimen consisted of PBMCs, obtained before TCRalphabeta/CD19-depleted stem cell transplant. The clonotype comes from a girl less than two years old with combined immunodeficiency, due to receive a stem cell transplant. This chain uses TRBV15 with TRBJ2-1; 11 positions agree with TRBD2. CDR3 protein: CATSKGLAVEEQFF. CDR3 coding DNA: TGTGCCACCAGCAAGGGACTAGCGGTCGAGGAGCAGTTCTTC.